These 27 T cell receptor beta chains originate from one sample sequenced in a study of T cell clonality in common variable immunodeficiency. Clones were sequenced by immunoSEQ multiplex PCR, and TCRdb holds only the in-frame ones, with some missing. There are roughly 29,000 clones in the sample, none observed a single time. Sequenced material: peripheral blood mononuclear cells. Source of these receptors: a person between 18 and 69 years old in good health.

This clone appeared a few times. The CDR3 end falls 3 residues outside the read, so it is completed with the germline J gene. Other DNA variants within this sample encode the same CDR3. This chain uses TRBV7-9 with TRBJ1-1; D is possibly TRBD1 (5 bases). This CDR3 contains 15 residues. Germline lookup yields CDR1 SEHNR and CDR2 FQNEAQ (reference sequence). The sequenced part of the CDR3 DNA is TGTGCCAGCAGCTCAGAGTCGTACAGGCCTACGGAG. Translation: CASSSESYRPTE. The full CDR3 protein reads CASSSESYRPTEAFF.

This clone was counted ten times or more. Read coverage stops 3 residues before the CDR3 terminus; the germline J gene supplies the remainder. The chain joins TRBV7-9 to TRBJ2-3; 13 bases align to TRBD2. The CDR3 spans 13 residues. After removal of 10 bases from V and 4 bases from J, the junction contained 2 bases not matched to a gene. CDR1 is SEHNR and CDR2 is FQNEAQ in the germline V gene (reference sequence). Here the CDR3 reads CAIGLAGADTQYF. Incomplete CDR3 DNA: TGTGCCATCGGACTAGCGGGGGCAGATACG.

Ten or more counts support this clone. The read comes to an end 3 residues before the CDR3 does, leaving the germline J gene to fill in the end. The chain uses TRBV12-3 or TRBV12-4 and TRBJ1-4; 7 bases map to TRBD1. The CDR3 totals 15 residues. The J segment lost 3 bases and the V segment lost 6 bases, leaving 7 bases of the junction unmatched. CDR3 DNA, as far as it was read: TGTGCCAGCAGCCCACGGACAGGACCTAATGAAAAA. Its translation is CASSPRTGPNEK. The entire CDR3 sequence reads CASSPRTGPNEKLFF.

This clone showed up many times. The part of the CDR3 DNA that was read is TGCAGTGCTAGCGCGACTAGCGGGGACTACAATGAG. Its translation: CSASATSGDYNE. The CDR3 reads in full as CSASATSGDYNEQFF. V is TRBV20-1 and J is TRBJ2-1; TRBD2 aligns across 11 bases. The sequenced fragment ends 3 residues before the CDR3 boundary, so the rest is inferred from the germline J gene. The CDR3 consists of 15 residues. Looked up from germline, CDR1 is DFQATT and CDR2 is SNEGSKA (reference sequence). Trimming cost V 3 bases and J 3 bases; bases outside gene matches: 4.

This clone was recorded many times. One end of the junction does not line up with germline, which may come from a read error. Read sequence stops 3 residues before the CDR3 end, and the germline J gene provides the missing end. The V gene is TRBV7-7, the J gene TRBJ1-4, with TRBD1 matching 7 bases. Looked up from germline, CDR1 is SSHAT and CDR2 is FNYEAQ (reference sequence). The CDR3 loop spans 14 amino acids. CDR3 amino acids: CASSPGQAPGKLFF. CDR3 DNA (partial): TGTGCTAGCAGTCCTGGACAGGCTCCCGGAAAA.

This clone was picked up a small number of times. Sequencing ends 3 residues short of the CDR3 end; the germline J gene provides the rest. The chain links TRBV19 to TRBJ1-5; tentatively, D is TRBD1 (5 bases). Germline V lookup: CDR1 LNHDA, CDR2 SQIVND (reference sequence). The CDR3 runs 17 residues. V was clipped by 5 bases and J by 3 bases, with 20 bases between them. CDR3 loop: CASSPRRGWKANQPQHF. CDR3 DNA, as far as it was read: TGTGCCAGTAGTCCCCGGCGGGGGTGGAAGGCCAATCAGCCC.

This clone was counted between two and nine times. The CDR3 end is not reached by the read, which stops 3 residues before it; the germline J gene fills it in. This sequence joins TRBV2 and TRBJ2-7, with TRBD1 identical over 7 bases. The CDR3 is 14 amino acids. V lost 6 bases, J lost 2 bases, and 7 bases stayed unmatched. Germline CDR1 reads SNHLY; CDR2 reads FYNNEI. The CDR3 bases that were read are TGTGCCAGCAGCGGGACAGCGCTAGCCTACGAG. Its protein product is CASSGTALAYE. The full CDR3 protein reads CASSGTALAYEQYF.

This clone was picked up many times. The read comes to an end 3 residues before the CDR3 does, leaving the germline J gene to fill in the end. This chain links TRBV5-1 with TRBJ1-1, with D perhaps TRBD1 (6 bases). The CDR3 extends over 14 amino acids. Germline values: CDR1 SGHRS, CDR2 YFSETQ. Trimming pared 1 base from V and 4 bases from J, leaving 11 bases between. The CDR3 bases that were read are TGCGCCAGCAGCTTGTGGGGGCAGAGCACTGAA. Amino acid sequence: CASSLWGQSTE. The CDR3, in full, reads CASSLWGQSTEAFF.

There are many counts of this clone. The read ends 3 residues shy of where the CDR3 ends; the end is completed using the germline J gene. The rearrangement joins TRBV9 to TRBJ2-3; D is ambiguous. The germline V and J ends were trimmed by 4 bases and 6 bases, with 9 bases remaining between them. CDR1 is SGDLS and CDR2 is YYNGEE in the germline V gene. This CDR3 is 12 amino acids long. CDR3 loop: CASSPIRDTQYF. The DNA read from the CDR3 is TGTGCCAGCAGCCCGATACGGGATACG. The variable domain in full, with the rest retrieved from reference TRBV9 and TRBJ2-3, is DSGVTQTPKHLITATGQRVTLRCSPRSGDLSVYWYQQSLDQGLQFLIQYYNGEERAKGNILERFSAQQFPDLHSELNLSSLELGDSALYFCASSPIRDTQYFGPGTRLTVL.

This clone has a count of ten or more. Coverage ceases 3 residues before the CDR3 finishes, and the germline J gene fills in the end. The rearrangement links TRBV5-4 to TRBJ2-3; 7 bases are a match to TRBD2. This CDR3 is 13 amino acids long. CDR1 is SGHNT and CDR2 is YYREEE in the germline V gene (reference sequence). Germline trimming cut 4 bases from V and 5 bases from J; bases unmatched to any gene: 4. The DNA read from the CDR3 is TGTGCCAGCAGCCCGCGGGGGAAAGATACG. Translation: CASSPRGKDT. The CDR3, in full, reads CASSPRGKDTQYF.

The sample holds many counts of this clone. The read comes to an end 3 residues before the CDR3 does, leaving the germline J gene to fill in the end. The J gene is TRBJ1-5, the V gene TRBV20-1; TRBD1 matches 7 bases. Germline loops: CDR1 DFQATT, CDR2 SNEGSKA (reference sequence). CDR3 size: 14 residues. J lost 3 bases, V lost 3 bases, and 5 bases had no gene match. CDR3 amino acids: CSASSGQLNQPQHF. CDR3 DNA (partial): TGCAGTGCTAGCTCGGGACAGCTCAATCAGCCC.

This clone showed up many times. CDR3 bases read: TGTGCCAGCAGAACAACCGATAGCACAGATACG. This gives the protein CASRTTDSTDT. The entire CDR3 reads CASRTTDSTDTQYF. The chain uses TRBV7-3 and TRBJ2-3; D ambiguous. Read coverage stops 3 residues before the CDR3 terminus; the germline J gene supplies the remainder. Germline lookup yields CDR1 SGHTA and CDR2 FQGTGA. The CDR3 loop spans 14 amino acids. Deletions cut 6 bases from V and 0 bases from J, with 10 bases between.

This clone appeared many times. The missing CDR3 end, 3 residues past where the read stops, is filled in from the germline J gene. V and J are TRBV19 and TRBJ2-1, with D possibly TRBD1 on 6 matching bases. Germline V gives CDR1 LNHDA, CDR2 SQIVND (reference sequence). The V and J ends lost 3 bases and 4 bases respectively, with 10 bases between them. This CDR3 has 14 amino acids. The covered CDR3 bases are TGTGCCAGTAGTATTCGGACAGCATACAATGAG. It translates to CASSIRTAYNE. The entire CDR3 is CASSIRTAYNEQFF.

This clone is deemed medium-sized (0.01 to 0.1%). The CDR3 is cut off 3 residues early in the read; its end comes from the germline J gene. The V call is TRBV20-1, the J call TRBJ2-3; TRBD2 matches 11 bases. The ends lost 3 bases at V and 4 bases at J; junction bases unmatched: 21. The CDR3 is 20 amino acids. Per the germline V gene, CDR1 is DFQATT and CDR2 is SNEGSKA (reference sequence). CDR3 in amino acids: CSASALISSGGDFLADTQYF. CDR3 bases read: TGCAGTGCTAGTGCGTTAATTAGTAGCGGGGGGGATTTCTTAGCAGATACG.

As concerns this clone: The read terminates 3 residues ahead of where the CDR3 ends, so the germline J gene completes it. The chain combines TRBV7-6 with TRBJ2-5; D gene unclear. This CDR3 region has 12 residues. The germline V gene has CDR1 SGHVS and CDR2 FNYEAQ. CDR3 loop: CASSLGTDTQYF. Incomplete CDR3 DNA: TGTGCCAGCAGCTTGGGCACAGATACC.

The table lists this clone with a few counts. With the read ending 3 residues before the CDR3 end, the germline J gene is used to fill in that end. The rearrangement links TRBV18 to TRBJ2-1, with a weak D call TRBD2 (5 bases). Deletions cut 6 bases from V and 5 bases from J, with 14 bases between. Looked up from germline, CDR1 is KGHSH and CDR2 is LQKENI. The CDR3 spans 14 residues. The CDR3 spells CASSPGILDNEQFF. The DNA read from the CDR3 is TGTGCCAGCTCCCCGGGGATTCTTGACAATGAG.

This clone was recorded many times. The read ends 3 residues before the CDR3 terminus; that terminus is restored from the germline J gene. The chain carries TRBV18 and TRBJ1-1; possible D gene TRBD1, 5 bases. This CDR3 has 13 amino acids. Germline-derived CDR1 and CDR2 are KGHSH and LQKENI. CDR3 amino acids: CASSPSLQDEAFF. The covered CDR3 bases are TGTGCCAGCTCACCAAGCCTACAGGACGAA.

This clone was counted many times. The CDR3 end lies 3 residues beyond the end of the read and is filled in from the germline J gene. This chain uses TRBV5-1 with TRBJ1-3, with TRBD1 matching 7 bases. Losses at the gene ends were 3 bases for V and 1 base for J; bases not matched to a gene: 4. The CDR3 runs to 15 residues. The germline V gene encodes CDR1 SGHRS and CDR2 YFSETQ. Incomplete CDR3 DNA: TGCGCCAGCAGCTCTACAGGGGATTCTGGAAACACC. Protein product: CASSSTGDSGNT. The complete CDR3 sequence is CASSSTGDSGNTIYF.

This clone has a handful of counts. One junction end does not reproduce the germline sequence, and a read error may be involved. The DNA ends 3 residues before the CDR3 does, and the rest of the CDR3 is filled in from the germline J gene. The sample contains more than one DNA sequence encoding this CDR3. The chain carries TRBV7-2 and TRBJ1-3; D perhaps matches TRBD1 (6 bases). The CDR3 is made up of 14 amino acids. Germline V gene data show CDR1 as SGHTA and CDR2 as FQGNSA. CDR3 residues: CASSLHRVGNTIYF. The CDR3 DNA, read in part, is TGTGCCAGCAGCCTTCACAGGGTTGGAAACACG.

This clone was picked up many times. The CDR3 end falls 3 residues outside the read, so it is completed with the germline J gene. The chain has TRBV2 and TRBJ2-1; tentatively, D is TRBD1 (6 bases). This CDR3 region has 14 residues. The V end was cut by 5 bases, the J end by 4 bases, with 12 bases between. The germline V gene has CDR1 SNHLY and CDR2 FYNNEI. Partial CDR3 DNA: TGTGCCAGCAGTCTACTAGGGGGATACAATGAG. Its translation: CASSLLGGYNE. The complete CDR3 sequence is CASSLLGGYNEQFF.

This clone was detected ten times or more. The CDR3 end falls 3 residues outside the read, so it is completed with the germline J gene. The J gene is TRBJ2-1, the V gene TRBV7-3; 8 nucleotides line up with TRBD1. The J segment lost 3 bases and the V segment lost 4 bases, leaving 5 bases of the junction unmatched. This CDR3 contains 15 residues. Germline loops: CDR1 SGHTA, CDR2 FQGTGA. The CDR3 region is CASSSTGAGYNEQFF. The part of the CDR3 DNA that was read is TGTGCCAGCAGCTCGACAGGGGCAGGCTACAATGAG.

This clone occurred many times. The sequence runs out 3 residues before the end of the CDR3; the remainder is reconstructed from the germline J gene. The genes are TRBV2 and TRBJ2-7, with TRBD2 matching 11 bases. Germline assignment: CDR1 SNHLY and CDR2 FYNNEI. The CDR3 is 14 amino acids. V shed 6 bases, J shed 6 bases, and the junction held 7 bases outside the gene matches. CDR3 region: CASRELAGAGEQYF. The sequenced CDR3 bases are TGTGCCAGCAGGGAACTAGCGGGGGCGGGCGAG.

Partial CDR3 DNA: TGTGCCAGCAGCCAAGCCCAGGGAAGCTACGAG. This translates into CASSQAQGSYE. From start to end, the CDR3 is CASSQAQGSYEQYF. V usage is TRBV14 and J usage is TRBJ2-7; a weak D match, TRBD1 (5 bases). Read sequence stops 3 residues before the CDR3 end, and the germline J gene provides the missing end. In germline, CDR1 is SGHDN, CDR2 FVKESK. This CDR3 is built from 14 residues. The germline V and J ends were trimmed by 1 base and 3 bases, with 10 bases remaining between them. Supplemented by reference TRBV14 and TRBJ2-7, the full variable domain reads EAGVTQFPSHSVIEKGQTVTLRCDPISGHDNLYWYRRVMGKEIKFLLHFVKESKQDESGMPNNRFLAERTGGTYSTLKVQPAELEDSGVYFCASSQAQGSYEQYFGPGTRLTVT.

This clone came up many times. Coverage ceases 3 residues before the CDR3 finishes, and the germline J gene fills in the end. The genes are TRBV20-1 and TRBJ2-7; D might be TRBD1 (5 bases). Trimming stripped 7 bases from V and 3 bases from J, with 25 bases between. This CDR3 is 16 amino acids long. CDR1 DFQATT and CDR2 SNEGSKA come from the germline V gene (reference sequence). Incomplete CDR3 DNA: TGCAGTGTCACATCCCAGACGGGCAGGGATGACTACGAG. Residues: CSVTSQTGRDDYE. Given in full, the CDR3 is CSVTSQTGRDDYEQYF.

This clone was seen at least ten times. The sequence runs out 3 residues before the end of the CDR3; the remainder is reconstructed from the germline J gene. The chain joins TRBV5-1 to TRBJ2-3; D call uncertain. Germline V lookup: CDR1 SGHRS, CDR2 YFSETQ. V was pared by 3 bases and J by 4 bases, with 9 bases between. The CDR3 totals 13 residues. This CDR3 reads CASSSRSADTQYF. Partial CDR3 DNA: TGCGCCAGCAGCTCACGGTCCGCAGATACG.

This clone has at least ten counts. Read coverage stops 3 residues before the CDR3 terminus; the germline J gene supplies the remainder. The chain is built from TRBV28 and TRBJ2-7, with D possibly being TRBD1 (5 bases). CDR3 length: 12 amino acids. V gave up 5 bases and J gave up 3 bases, with 8 bases separating them. The germline V gene encodes CDR1 MDHEN and CDR2 SYDVKM. The CDR3 region is CASSRQYYEQYF. The sequenced CDR3 bases are TGTGCCAGCAGTCGACAGTACTACGAG.

This clone was recorded many times. Read coverage stops 3 residues before the CDR3 terminus; the germline J gene supplies the remainder. V gene TRBV6-2 or TRBV6-3 combines with J gene TRBJ2-1; the match to TRBD1 covers 9 bases. Germline assignment: CDR1 MNHEY and CDR2 SVGEGT. The CDR3 is 16 residues long. After removal of 2 bases from V and 9 bases from J, the junction contained 11 bases not matched to a gene. This CDR3 is CASSYPSRTGVVEQFF. The CDR3 DNA, read in part, is TGTGCCAGCAGTTACCCCTCCCGGACAGGGGTTGTTGAG.